A single sample is the source of the 2 T cell receptor beta chains below, sequenced in a study of blood T cell repertoires in COVID-19. Generated by immunoSEQ multiplex PCR, the TCRdb table keeps only in-frame clones and is missing some. The sample has over 70,000 clones, 80% seen once; the top ten hold 10%. The source material was peripheral blood. Receptors originate from an older woman with acute or convalescent COVID-19.

The CDR3, as DNA: TGTGCCATCAGTGGGAAACAGCAGGGGGTCGCCCATGAGCAGTTCTTC. Translation: CAISGKQQGVAHEQFF. The rearrangement joins TRBV10-3 to TRBJ2-1; 7 bases align to TRBD1. CDR1 is ENHRY and CDR2 is SYGVKD in the germline V gene. The J segment lost 8 bases and the V segment lost 4 bases, leaving 14 bases of the junction unmatched. This CDR3 has 16 residues.

The chain couples TRBV27 to TRBJ1-5, with 9 positions matching TRBD1. With 4 bases clipped from V and 6 bases from J, the junction kept 10 bases outside the gene matches. CDR1 is MNHEY and CDR2 is SMNVEV in the germline V gene (reference sequence). This CDR3 has 16 amino acids. CDR3 nucleotides: TGTGCCAGCAGTTCCCAGTCCGGGACAGGGAGTCAGCCCCAGCATTTT. This gives the protein CASSSQSGTGSQPQHF.